Below, 20 T cell receptor beta chains from the same sample are listed, as sequenced in a study of control samples from healthy donors and cancer patients. TCRdb's table, derived via immunoSEQ multiplex PCR, lists solely in-frame clones and lacks some. This table has 75,000 to 95,000 clones, roughly 83% appearing once. Specimen: PBMCs. The source of these receptors is a man between 65 and 85 years old with lung cancer.

The J gene is TRBJ2-7, the V gene TRBV10-1, with D perhaps TRBD1 or TRBD2 (5 bases each). V was cut by 8 bases and J by 0 bases, with 17 bases left in between. The CDR3 runs to 15 residues. Germline assignment: CDR1 WNHNN and CDR2 SYGVQD (reference sequence). This chain's CDR3 is CASGGGTADSYEQYF. The CDR3 nucleotides read TGCGCCAGCGGGGGTGGGACGGCCGACTCCTACGAGCAGTACTTC.

The chain recombines TRBV30 with TRBJ1-1, with D possibly TRBD1 on 5 matching bases. Germline V gives CDR1 GTSNPN, CDR2 SVGIG (reference sequence). Trimming pared 2 bases from V and 5 bases from J, leaving 9 bases between. CDR3 length equals 12 residues. In DNA form, the CDR3 reads TGTGCCTGGAGTTCGGGGGGGACTGAAGCTTTCTTT. Protein product: CAWSSGGTEAFF. Full variable domain (outside the CDR3, taken from reference TRBV30 and TRBJ1-1): SQTIHQWPATLVQPVGSPLSLECTVEGTSNPNLYWYRQAAGRGLQLLFYSVGIGQISSEVPQNLSASRPQDRQFILSSKKLLLSDSGFYLCAWSSGGTEAFFGQGTRLTVV.

This chain joins TRBV27 and TRBJ2-7; 8 bases are a match to TRBD1. Germline V gives CDR1 MNHEY, CDR2 SMNVEV (reference sequence). J gave up 0 bases and V 5 bases, and 6 bases lay outside the gene matches. CDR3 length: 15 residues. The CDR3 region is CASSPRTGSSYEQYF. The CDR3 DNA reads TGTGCCAGCAGTCCAAGGACAGGGAGCTCCTACGAGCAGTACTTC.

The sample holds one count of this clone. J is TRBJ2-3 and V is TRBV5-1; D unresolved. V was shortened by 3 bases and J by 0 bases, with 14 bases between the two germline ends. Per the germline V gene, CDR1 is SGHRS and CDR2 is YFSETQ. This CDR3 has 16 amino acids. The CDR3 region has the DNA TGCGCCAGCAGCTCGCGGCCCTCCAAAAGCACAGATACGCAGTATTTT. It translates to CASSSRPSKSTDTQYF.

The chain employs TRBV7-6 and TRBJ1-5, with 7 bases aligning to TRBD1. With 2 bases clipped from V and 3 bases from J, the junction kept 4 bases outside the gene matches. In germline, CDR1 is SGHVS, CDR2 FNYEAQ. CDR3 size: 15 residues. DNA of the CDR3: TGTGCCAGCAGCTTAAGGGGGCAGGACAATCAGCCCCAGCATTTT. It yields the protein CASSLRGQDNQPQHF.

This clone was counted only a few times. V gene TRBV4-2 combines with J gene TRBJ2-7; 7 nucleotides line up with TRBD1. After removal of 4 bases from V and 7 bases from J, the junction contained 10 bases not matched to a gene. Germline V gene sequence: CDR1 LGHNA, CDR2 YNFKEQ. The CDR3 extends over 14 amino acids. This chain's CDR3 is CASSRETGRREQYF. In DNA, the CDR3 is TGTGCCAGCAGCCGAGAGACAGGGCGTCGGGAGCAGTACTTC.

The chain carries TRBV7-2 and TRBJ2-3, with a weak D call TRBD1 (5 bases). The CDR3 length is 15 residues. From germline, CDR1 is SGHTA and CDR2 FQGNSA. V lost 2 bases and J 2 bases, leaving 11 bases between the germline ends. CDR3 in amino acids: CASSLRRAATDTQYF. CDR3 in DNA: TGTGCCAGCAGCTTACGCAGGGCCGCCACAGATACGCAGTATTTT.

The chain recombines TRBV5-1 with TRBJ2-1, with D possibly TRBD2 on 7 matching bases. Germline CDR1 reads SGHRS; CDR2 reads YFSETQ. V was cut by 4 bases and J by 10 bases, with 24 bases left in between. CDR3 length: 16 residues. The CDR3 is CASSTGRGGGRREQFF. The CDR3 DNA is TGCGCCAGCAGCACGGGGAGAGGGGGAGGGCGACGAGAGCAGTTCTTC.

Comments on this clone: This specimen includes other DNA sequences encoding the same CDR3. The V gene is TRBV6-5, the J gene TRBJ2-3, with D perhaps assigned TRBD1 or TRBD2 (7 bases each). V lost 10 bases and J lost 3, with 11 bases in between. Germline-derived CDR1 and CDR2 are MNHEY and SVGAGI. CDR3 length: 12 residues. The CDR3 sequence is CAIQGGTDTQYF. The CDR3, as DNA: TGTGCCATCCAGGGGGGGACAGATACGCAGTATTTT.

The genes are TRBV4-2 and TRBJ2-2; 13 bases align to TRBD2. The CDR3 consists of 18 residues. From germline, CDR1 is LGHNA and CDR2 YNFKEQ. Trimming at V came to 1 base and at J to 3 bases, leaving 5 bases not matched to a gene. CDR3 loop: CASSQGLAGGMDTGELFF. CDR3 nucleotides: TGTGCCAGCAGCCAAGGACTAGCGGGGGGTATGGACACCGGGGAGCTGTTTTTT.

This clone turned up a few times. The chain couples TRBV7-9 to TRBJ2-5; TRBD1 might be the D (6 bases). Germline CDR1 is SEHNR and CDR2 is FQNEAQ (reference sequence). The CDR3 spans 15 residues. Trimming removed 2 bases from V and 2 bases from J, with 12 bases in between. The CDR3 nucleotides read TGTGCCAGCAGCTTACACGCAGGGGAACAAGAGACCCAGTACTTC. It translates to CASSLHAGEQETQYF. The full variable domain, rest sourced from reference TRBV7-9 and TRBJ2-5, is DTGVSQNPRHKITKRGQNVTFRCDPISEHNRLYWYRQTLGQGPEFLTYFQNEAQLEKSRLLSDRFSAERPKGSFSTLEIQRTEQGDSAMYLCASSLHAGEQETQYFGPGTRLLVL.

The rearrangement uses TRBV3-1 (or the pseudogene TRBV3-2) and TRBJ2-7, with D maybe TRBD1 (5 bases). The CDR3 contains 13 residues. Germline CDR1 and CDR2: LGHDT and YNNKEL (reference sequence). V gave up 4 bases and J gave up 1 base, with 8 bases separating them. In DNA, the CDR3 is TGTGCCAGCAGCCTCCGACAGTCCTACGAGCAGTACTTC. It is translated as CASSLRQSYEQYF.

The chain is built from TRBV2 and TRBJ2-2; no clear D gene. The CDR3 is 13 residues long. CDR1 SNHLY and CDR2 FYNNEI come from the germline V gene. Trimming removed 6 bases from V and 1 base from J, with 6 bases in between. The CDR3 here is CASSAQNTGELFF. CDR3 nucleotide sequence: TGTGCCAGCAGCGCCCAGAACACCGGGGAGCTGTTTTTT.

The chain has TRBV11-1 and TRBJ1-2, with 10 positions matching TRBD1. CDR1 and CDR2 from the germline V gene are SGHAT and FQDESV (reference sequence). The CDR3 totals 15 residues. V lost 3 bases to trimming and J lost 7 bases; unmatched junction nucleotides: 8. CDR3 region: CASSFRDRGLRGYTF. The CDR3 coding sequence is TGTGCCAGCAGCTTCCGAGACAGGGGGCTGCGTGGCTACACCTTC. Full variable domain (rest looked up from reference TRBV11-1 and TRBJ1-2): EAEVAQSPRYKITEKSQAVAFWCDPISGHATLYWYRQILGQGPELLVQFQDESVVDDSQLPKDRFSAERLKGVDSTLKIQPAELGDSAMYLCASSFRDRGLRGYTFGSGTRLTVV.

This clone was observed a few times. The chain uses TRBV5-4 and TRBJ2-2; tentative D call: TRBD2 (5 bases). CDR3 length: 14 residues. Between the trimmed V and J ends, which lost 4 bases and 7 bases, there was a span of 14 bases. CDR1 and CDR2 (germline): SGHNT, YYREEE (reference sequence). The CDR3 region has the DNA TGTGCCAGCAGCACTGGACCCCGGGGCGGGGAGCTGTTTTTT. Translated, it gives CASSTGPRGGELFF.

The chain joins TRBV28 to TRBJ1-5; D gene ambiguous. The CDR3 contains 14 residues. V gave up 2 bases and J gave up 6 bases, with 11 bases separating them. CDR1 and CDR2 (germline): MDHEN, SYDVKM. This chain's CDR3 is CASSLGSGIQPQHF. DNA for the CDR3: TGTGCCAGCAGTTTAGGGTCGGGGATTCAGCCCCAGCATTTT.

CDR3: CASSLGLGGNYGYTF. CDR3 in DNA: TGCGCCAGCAGCTTGGGCCTCGGGGGGAACTATGGCTACACCTTC. The chain links TRBV5-1 to TRBJ1-2; maybe TRBD1 (5 bases). The germline V gene encodes CDR1 SGHRS and CDR2 YFSETQ. Trimming removed 0 bases from V and 2 bases from J, with 11 bases in between. This CDR3 is 15 amino acids long.

A single count supports this clone. V usage is TRBV19 and J usage is TRBJ2-1; 9 bases line up with TRBD2. CDR1 and CDR2 from the germline V gene are LNHDA and SQIVND (reference sequence). This CDR3 has 17 residues. With 3 bases clipped from V and 3 bases from J, the junction kept 9 bases outside the gene matches. The CDR3 region has the DNA TGTGCCAGTAGTATCTCCCTGCTAGCGGGGTACTACAATGAGCAGTTCTTC. This codes for CASSISLLAGYYNEQFF.

CDR3 loop: CAWDADGYNEQFF. The CDR3 nucleotides read TGTGCCTGGGACGCCGACGGGTACAATGAGCAGTTCTTC. V usage is TRBV30 and J usage is TRBJ2-1; no definite D call. V was trimmed by 5 bases and J by 4 bases, leaving 12 bases between them. Germline V gene data show CDR1 as GTSNPN and CDR2 as SVGIG (reference sequence). The CDR3 totals 13 residues.

This clone was counted a single time. V usage is TRBV3-1 (or the pseudogene TRBV3-2) and J usage is TRBJ2-2; D unclear. The CDR3 is made up of 12 amino acids. The V gene lost 4 bases and the J gene lost 9 bases, with 9 bases spanning the gap. Germline V lookup: CDR1 LGHDT, CDR2 YNNKEL (reference sequence). DNA for the CDR3: TGTGCCAGCAGCCCAAAGGAGAGGGAGCTGTTTTTT. This gives the protein CASSPKERELFF.